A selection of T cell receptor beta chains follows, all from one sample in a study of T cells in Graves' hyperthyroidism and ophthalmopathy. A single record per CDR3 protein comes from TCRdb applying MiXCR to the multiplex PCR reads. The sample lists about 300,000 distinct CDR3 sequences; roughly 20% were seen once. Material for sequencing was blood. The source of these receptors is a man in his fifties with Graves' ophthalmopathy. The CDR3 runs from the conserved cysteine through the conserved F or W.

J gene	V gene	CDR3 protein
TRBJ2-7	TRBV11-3	CASSLERTSGRPRIVSYEQYF
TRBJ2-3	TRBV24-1	CATTQRSADTQYF
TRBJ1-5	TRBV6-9	CASSYERGNQPQHF
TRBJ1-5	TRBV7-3	CASSLGTGDGSNQPQHF
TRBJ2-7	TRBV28	CASSSTAKLNEQYF
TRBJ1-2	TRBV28	CASSFSGADYGYTF
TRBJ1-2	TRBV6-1	CASRTFRDSGYTF
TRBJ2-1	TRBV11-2	CASSLSGAGGRSSYNEQFF
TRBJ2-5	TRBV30	CAWNLGEETQYF
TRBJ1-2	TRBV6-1	CASSTDRADGYTF
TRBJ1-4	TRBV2	CASSEFSPGQGFEKLFF
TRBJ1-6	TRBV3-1	CASSQVQGTYNSPLHF
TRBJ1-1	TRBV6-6	CASSYSDRKSVAFF
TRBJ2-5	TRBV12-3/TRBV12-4	CASSSQGWGTQYF
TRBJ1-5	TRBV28	CASSTGVGNQPQHF
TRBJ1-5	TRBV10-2	CASSEGGISNQPQHF
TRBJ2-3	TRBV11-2	CASSSRTGITDTQYF
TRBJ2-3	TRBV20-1	CSAPSRDTQYF
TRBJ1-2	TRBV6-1	CASSPPGPSVYGYTF
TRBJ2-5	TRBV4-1	CASSRVPQGFAETQYF
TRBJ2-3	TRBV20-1	CSLSLAGGADTQYF
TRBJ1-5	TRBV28	CASRKAGAPTVQPQHF
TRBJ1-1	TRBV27	CASSQSGQGAWGTEAFF
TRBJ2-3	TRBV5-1	CASSLGGAGVQDTQYF
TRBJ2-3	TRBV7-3	CASSYGPPSTDTQYF
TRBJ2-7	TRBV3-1	CASSQDEREGWEQYF
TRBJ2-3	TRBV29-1	CSVVGQGGTDTQYF
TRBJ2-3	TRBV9	CASSVEAGGTDTQYF
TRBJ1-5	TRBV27	CASSFVGQGGNQPQHF
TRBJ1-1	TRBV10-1	CASTPSLDTEAFF
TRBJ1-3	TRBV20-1	CSVTQGTGNTIYF
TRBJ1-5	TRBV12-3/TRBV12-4	CAIREGAGPQHF
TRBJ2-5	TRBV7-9	CASSLQAGGNQETQYF
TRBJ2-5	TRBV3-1	CASSQVGGLAGAGETQYF
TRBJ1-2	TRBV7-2	CASSPDAPGYTF
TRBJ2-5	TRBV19	CASSISGLGGLETQYF
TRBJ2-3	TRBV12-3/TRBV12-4	CASSFRVAGLLADTQYF
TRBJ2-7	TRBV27	CASSLGEPGLAGGEQYF
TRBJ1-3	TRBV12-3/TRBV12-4	CASSLTTGAGNTIYF
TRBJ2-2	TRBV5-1	CASSLAPERTGELFF
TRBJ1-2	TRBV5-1	CASSPQTGIGYTF
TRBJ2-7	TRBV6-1	CASSEIRTAEQYF
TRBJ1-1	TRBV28	CASSDADTEAFF
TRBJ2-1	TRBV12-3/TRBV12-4	CASSFQASRTRSYNEQFF
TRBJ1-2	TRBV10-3	CAISDPLTGRLYGYTF
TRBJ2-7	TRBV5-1	CASFPGTGYSYEQYF